A single sample is the source of the 20 T cell receptor beta chains below, sequenced in a study of T-cell reconstitution after alpha-beta-depleted transplantation in children. Unique molecular identifiers were incorporated during preparation of the TCRbeta library. TCRdb passed the PCR reads through MiXCR, listing each CDR3 protein once. The sample has fewer than 550,000 distinct CDR3 sequences; around 10% are singletons. The sequencing used PBMCs, mostly from graft donor cells, collected 180 days after TCRalphabeta/CD19-depleted stem cell transplant. These receptors all come from a female patient between 2 and 15 years old who had a stem cell transplant for aplastic anemia, so the T cells may come from the graft donor.

This clonotype appeared a single time. V and J are TRBV4-3 and TRBJ2-1, with 7 nucleotides matching TRBD2. Germline V gene lookup returns CDR1 LGHNA and CDR2 YSLEER. CDR3 length equals 15 residues. V was pared by 1 base and J by 10 bases, with 10 bases of the junction left unmatched. The CDR3 DNA reads TGCGCCAGCAGCCAAGTAGGGGCAGGGCGGGGGGAGCAGTTCTTC. Amino acids: CASSQVGAGRGEQFF.

V is TRBV20-1 and J is TRBJ2-1, with D unresolved. CDR1 is DFQATT and CDR2 is SNEGSKA in the germline V gene (reference sequence). V gave up 0 bases and J gave up 5 bases, with 8 bases separating them. CDR3 length: 13 amino acids. The CDR3 loop is CSARDSLNNEQFF. The CDR3 nucleotides read TGCAGTGCTAGAGATAGTCTAAACAATGAGCAGTTCTTC.

This clonotype was observed a handful of times. The CDR3 DNA follows: TGTGCCATCAGCCAACTAGCGGGAGTAGCCTACGAGCAGTACTTC. Translating gives CAISQLAGVAYEQYF. This chain connects TRBV10-3 to TRBJ2-7, with 11 bases lining up with TRBD2. The CDR3 is made up of 15 amino acids. The V gene end was trimmed by 6 bases and the J gene end by 2 bases; junction bases not matched to a gene: 6. Germline CDR1 reads ENHRY; CDR2 reads SYGVKD.

This clonotype was found a few times. The rearrangement uses TRBV2 and TRBJ2-1; TRBD2 agrees at 9 bases. The CDR3 totals 15 residues. Germline V lookup: CDR1 SNHLY, CDR2 FYNNEI. The ends lost 6 bases at V and 9 bases at J; junction bases unmatched: 12. The CDR3 region is CASSGAGGSLGEQFF. CDR3 in DNA: TGTGCCAGCAGCGGAGCGGGAGGCTCGTTAGGTGAGCAGTTCTTC.

This clonotype was counted ten times or more. The genes are TRBV12-3 or TRBV12-4 and TRBJ2-3, with D perhaps TRBD2 (6 bases). V lost 5 bases and J lost 0, with 12 bases in between. This CDR3 spans 15 amino acids. In nucleotides, the CDR3 is TGTGCCAGCAGTCCCGGGACTGCGAGCACAGATACGCAGTATTTT. This translates into CASSPGTASTDTQYF.

This clonotype was picked up many times. The chain uses TRBV5-6 and TRBJ2-3; D is perhaps TRBD2 (7 bases). With 5 bases removed from V and 1 base from J, the gap between germline ends came to 17 bases. This CDR3 comprises 16 residues. The germline V gene has CDR1 SGHDT and CDR2 YYEEEE. CDR3 in amino acids: CASSLLGGGRTDTQYF. The CDR3 DNA sequence: TGTGCCAGCAGTCTCCTCGGCGGGGGCCGCACAGATACGCAGTATTTT. The variable domain in full, with the rest retrieved from reference TRBV5-6 and TRBJ2-3, is DAGVTQSPTHLIKTRGQQVTLRCSPKSGHDTVSWYQQALGQGPQFIFQYYEEEERQRGNFPDRFSGHQFPNYSSELNVNALLLGDSALYLCASSLLGGGRTDTQYFGPGTRLTVL.

The gene calls are TRBV7-2 and TRBJ1-1; no reliable D call. The CDR3 length is 13 residues. The V end lost 3 bases, the J end lost 4 bases, and 9 bases lay between the germline ends. Germline loops: CDR1 SGHTA, CDR2 FQGNSA. CDR3 DNA: TGTGCCAGCAGCTTCGGAGGGTTCACTGAAGCTTTCTTT. Amino acid sequence: CASSFGGFTEAFF.

This clonotype was observed a few times. The genes are TRBV29-1 and TRBJ2-7; D is ambiguous. CDR3 length: 14 amino acids. V was shortened by 4 bases and J by 0 bases, with 13 bases between the two germline ends. Germline CDR1 is SQVTM and CDR2 is ANQGSEA. CDR3 amino acids: CSVGVGRSSYEQYF. CDR3 coding DNA: TGCAGCGTTGGGGTAGGCCGTAGCTCCTACGAGCAGTACTTC.

This clonotype was seen a handful of times. The CDR3 region has the DNA TGTGCCAGCAGCTCCCGACGCGGGGGCCCCACAGATACGCAGTATTTT. Its protein product is CASSSRRGGPTDTQYF. The genes are TRBV11-2 and TRBJ2-3; TRBD2 is a possible D gene (7 bases). The length of the CDR3 is 16 residues. Germline V gives CDR1 SGHAT, CDR2 FQNNGV. Trimming shortened V by 4 bases and J by 2 bases, and 16 bases separated the two germline ends.

This clonotype was recorded at least ten times. The chain employs TRBV29-1 and TRBJ2-1; TRBD2 is a possible D gene (6 bases). There are 13 residues in the CDR3. Germline CDR1 and CDR2: SQVTM and ANQGSEA. Trimming removed 3 bases from V and 0 bases from J, with 6 bases in between. CDR3 in DNA: TGCAGCGTTGATAGCGGCTCCTACAATGAGCAGTTCTTC. It translates to CSVDSGSYNEQFF.

This clonotype was picked up a small number of times. This sequence joins TRBV21-1 and TRBJ2-5; TRBD1, the D gene given by the table, was not confirmed from the DNA. TRBV21-1 is assigned pseudogene status. The CDR3 length is 17 residues. The DNA for the CDR3 is TGTGCCAGCAGCAACTTCTTTTCCGGGACAGGGGCAGAGACCCAGTACTTC. Its translation: CASSNFFSGTGAETQYF.

This clonotype has a count of ten or more. The chain recombines TRBV5-1 with TRBJ2-7; 13 bases fit TRBD2. Losses at the gene ends were 2 bases for V and 7 bases for J; bases not matched to a gene: 9. Germline CDR1 is SGHRS and CDR2 is YFSETQ. This CDR3 has 16 residues. The CDR3, as DNA: TGCGCCAGCAGCTTCCCGGGACTAGCGGGACCGCGTGAGCAGTACGTC. This sequence encodes CASSFPGLAGPREQYV.

The sample holds many counts of this clonotype. The chain carries TRBV5-1 and TRBJ2-2; D call uncertain. The CDR3 runs to 15 residues. V lost 2 bases, J lost 4 bases, and 12 bases lay in between. In germline, CDR1 is SGHRS, CDR2 YFSETQ. Here the CDR3 reads CASSFNPPPTGELFF. The CDR3 nucleotides read TGCGCCAGCAGCTTCAATCCTCCCCCCACCGGGGAGCTGTTTTTT.

In this sample, this clonotype turned up many times. This chain joins TRBV7-2 and TRBJ2-3; a possible D gene is TRBD2 (6 bases). V was shortened by 4 bases and J by 7 bases, with 12 bases between the two germline ends. The CDR3 runs to 13 residues. Germline V gene data show CDR1 as SGHTA and CDR2 as FQGNSA. The CDR3 protein is CASSWQGGNTQYF. In nucleotides, the CDR3 is TGTGCCAGCAGCTGGCAGGGCGGGAATACGCAGTATTTT.

The rearrangement joins TRBV29-1 to TRBJ2-3; D might be TRBD1 (8 bases). There are 14 residues in the CDR3. The V and J ends lost 8 bases and 2 bases respectively, with 17 bases between them. The germline V gene encodes CDR1 SQVTM and CDR2 ANQGSEA. The CDR3 here is CSLGGTGSTDTQYF. CDR3 sequence (DNA): TGCAGCTTGGGAGGGACAGGATCCACAGATACGCAGTATTTT.

This rearrangement joins TRBV28 to TRBJ1-2; 7 positions agree with TRBD1. The length of the CDR3 is 15 residues. Germline V lookup: CDR1 MDHEN, CDR2 SYDVKM. Losses at the gene ends were 3 bases for V and 4 bases for J; bases not matched to a gene: 8. The CDR3: CASSFGQERLYGYTF. CDR3 DNA sequence: TGTGCCAGCAGTTTCGGACAGGAGCGTCTCTATGGCTACACCTTC.

This clonotype was counted between two and nine times. The chain has TRBV20-1 and TRBJ2-5; 8 nucleotides match TRBD1. This CDR3 comprises 13 residues. From germline, CDR1 is DFQATT and CDR2 SNEGSKA (reference sequence). The V and J ends lost 1 base and 5 bases, in that order; junction bases with no gene match: 3. This CDR3 is CSARAGGAETQYF. DNA of the CDR3: TGCAGTGCTAGAGCAGGGGGCGCGGAGACCCAGTACTTC.

This clonotype was observed a few times. This chain links TRBV6-2 or TRBV6-3 with TRBJ2-1; TRBD1 matches at 10 bases. Trimming took 2 bases from V and 7 from J; bases not matched to a gene: 5. Germline CDR1 and CDR2: MNHEY and SVGEGT. This CDR3 has 15 residues. This CDR3 reads CASSYGRQGANEQFF. The CDR3 DNA follows: TGTGCCAGCAGTTACGGGAGACAGGGGGCGAATGAGCAGTTCTTC.

This clonotype has a handful of counts. This chain uses TRBV20-1 with TRBJ1-2, with TRBD1 identical over 8 bases. J was trimmed by 5 bases and V by 5 bases; bases with no gene match: 10. Germline CDR1 DFQATT, CDR2 SNEGSKA (reference sequence). The CDR3 spans 14 residues. The CDR3 DNA reads TGCAGTGCTGCCCGGGACAGGCTAGGGTATGGCTACACCTTC. It is translated as CSAARDRLGYGYTF.

This clonotype occurred many times. The chain employs TRBV28 and TRBJ2-1; D perhaps matches TRBD2 (5 bases). In germline, CDR1 is MDHEN, CDR2 SYDVKM. Between the trimmed V and J ends, which lost 6 bases and 1 base, there was a span of 10 bases. This CDR3 is built from 14 residues. CDR3 in amino acids: CASRTRESYNEQFF. The CDR3, as DNA: TGTGCCAGCAGGACAAGGGAGTCCTACAATGAGCAGTTCTTC.